The T cell receptor (gamma chain) described here comes from a study of gamma-delta T cells after stem cell transplantation. TCRdb fed the RT-PCR reads to CATT. The table includes roughly 3,700 gamma-chain clones, 4.5% to 6% detected once. In its sample, this clone is medium-sized. Germline V CDR1 and CDR2: GITISATS, ISYDGTV (reference sequence). V was pared by 0 bases and J by 7 bases, with 9 bases of the junction left unmatched. This CDR3 is 14 amino acids long. Sequenced: gamma-delta T cells. The origin of this receptor is a human donor. It is not recorded whose cells these are; they may come from a transplant donor. This chain joins TRGV9 and TRGJ1 or TRGJ2. The CDR3 nucleotides read TGTGCCTTGTGGGAGGTGGGAGGTAGATATAAGAAACTCTTT. This gives the protein CALWEVGGRYKKLF.